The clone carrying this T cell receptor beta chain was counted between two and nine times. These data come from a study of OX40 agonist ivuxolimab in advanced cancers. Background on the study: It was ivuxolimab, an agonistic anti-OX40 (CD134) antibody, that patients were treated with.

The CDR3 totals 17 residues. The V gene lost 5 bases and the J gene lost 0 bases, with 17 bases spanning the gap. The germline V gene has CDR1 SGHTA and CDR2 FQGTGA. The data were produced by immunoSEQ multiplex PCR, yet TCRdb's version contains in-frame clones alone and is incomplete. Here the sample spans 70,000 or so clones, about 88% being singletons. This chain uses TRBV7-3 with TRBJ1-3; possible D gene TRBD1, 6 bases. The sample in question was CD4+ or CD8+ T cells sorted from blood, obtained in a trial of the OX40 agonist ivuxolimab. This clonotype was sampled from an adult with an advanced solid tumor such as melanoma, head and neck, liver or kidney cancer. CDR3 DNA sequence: TGTGCCAGCAGCCTACAGGGCCCACTACTCTCTGGAAACACCATATATTTT. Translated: CASSLQGPLLSGNTIYF.